This is a list of T cell receptor beta chains from one sample in a study of neurological immune-mediated disorders. TCRdb ran MiXCR on the 5' RACE reads and lists one entry per CDR3 protein. Seen here are about 50,000 distinct CDR3 sequences, under 2% observed once, and the top ten hold roughly 2.1%. The sample taken for sequencing was PBMCs. The receptors were gathered from a woman aged 40-49 years with multiple sclerosis. The conserved cysteine and the conserved F or W are not part of the CDR3 here. The D gene is left open where the match is weak.

D gene,V gene,CDR3 protein
-,TRBV5-1,ASSLDWGSYNEQF
TRBD2,TRBV5-1,ASSLNGGAFYEQY
-,TRBV5-1,ASSLGGDPYNEQF
-,TRBV6-5,ASSRIQRNTEAF
TRBD2,TRBV20-1,SADPSSGGPDTQY
TRBD1,TRBV9,ASSVPQTGYDTEAF
TRBD2,TRBV5-1,ASSLAPAGVGTDTQY
-,TRBV2,ASKNSWGEETQY
TRBD1,TRBV6-6,ASRLQGAIEKLF
-,TRBV5-1,ASSLVQILDTQY
-,TRBV20-1,SARDSAKARTGELF
-,TRBV20-1,SAIRGTRTEAF
-,TRBV6-5,ASSYSSGRAF
-,TRBV4-1,ASSQTGFNEQF
-,TRBV28,ASSLWSFGEQY
-,TRBV6-2/TRBV6-3,ASLTGGASSYEQY
-,TRBV5-1,ASSLSNEQF
TRBD2,TRBV5-1,ASSIAGGDNEQF
-,TRBV6-6,ASSSDIQYGYT
-,TRBV11-2,ASRLMAREDTQY
-,TRBV10-2,ASMGGGTQPQH
TRBD1,TRBV20-1,SARSGTGWTGELF
-,TRBV5-1,ASSTGPPNTGELF
-,TRBV5-1,ASSPAAVEPTDTQY
-,TRBV2,ASSELGGEGSNQPQH
TRBD1,TRBV5-4,ASSLGQGRLPSYGYT
TRBD1,TRBV12-3/TRBV12-4,ASRDRGSSTEAF
TRBD2,TRBV5-1,ASRLAGGTNEQF
-,TRBV5-1,ASSFPGENIQY
-,TRBV5-1,ASSFEEEDTEAF
TRBD1,TRBV12-3/TRBV12-4,ASSTRDRGNYGYT
-,TRBV5-1,ASSFSPGVITGELF
TRBD1,TRBV5-1,ASSPGEGAGADTQY
-,TRBV9,ASSVSGSTDTQY
-,TRBV5-1,ASTSRGYNEQF
TRBD2,TRBV5-1,ASSFEAGLAFTDTQY
-,TRBV5-1,ASSSSPGSIQY
TRBD1,TRBV20-1,SARAGQGGRETQY
-,TRBV20-1,SARDAAGIWDTQY
-,TRBV4-1,ASSQWVSIGPSYEQY
-,TRBV4-2,ASSQEVSGNTEAF
TRBD1,TRBV18,ASFPGQPNTGELF
-,TRBV5-6,ASSLVGGDYNEQF
-,TRBV5-1,ASSFTQVAGELF
-,TRBV5-1,ASSLGRGSYEQY
-,TRBV29-1,SVGTYYGYT
TRBD1,TRBV7-8,ASSPTGQTYGYT
-,TRBV28,ASSLGGGHYGYT
TRBD1,TRBV7-2,ASSPDRGPYNEQF
TRBD1,TRBV5-1,ASSERGTALYGYT